Sequencing of this T cell receptor beta chain was carried out in a study of neurological immune-mediated disorders. In this sample, this clonotype turned up many times. The time point here: longitudinal time-point 3. Serving as healthy controls were blood bank volunteers based in Maryland, USA. 5'RACE employing 10-nucleotide random UMIs yielded the cDNA. TCRdb re-called the 5' RACE reads with MiXCR, one entry per CDR3 protein. The data show about 45,000 distinct CDR3 sequences, roughly 14% seen once. From germline, CDR1 is MDHEN and CDR2 SYDVKM. The CDR3 consists of 15 residues. Trimming took 7 bases from V and 4 from J, leaving 17 bases between them.

Sequencing was done on a sample of PBMCs. The V gene is TRBV28, the J gene TRBJ1-5; D is perhaps TRBD1 (6 bases). This clonotype originated in a man aged 30 to 39 in good health. Here the CDR3 DNA reads TGTGCCAGCAACCTACGGGGGGGCGGGAATCAGCCCCAGCATTTT. Its protein is CASNLRGGGNQPQHF.